The source of this TCR beta chain is a study of T cells in Graves' hyperthyroidism and ophthalmopathy. CDR1 GTSNPN and CDR2 SVGIG come from the germline V gene (reference sequence). CDR3 length: 14 amino acids. V gave up 6 bases and J gave up 4 bases; unmatched junction bases: 7. Researchers took RNA transcripts and amplified the TCR beta CDR3 regions from them. The TCR CDR3 was amplified in a first-round RT-PCR using the HTBI primer set. TCRdb recomputed calls from the multiplex PCR reads with MiXCR, one row per CDR3 protein. The sample contains 600,000 to 750,000 distinct CDR3 sequences, 15% to 20% of which appear only once. This clonotype was recorded at least ten times.

Sample: blood. This sequence joins TRBV30 and TRBJ1-4; 8 bases align to TRBD1. The TCR originated in a man aged 50 to 59 with Graves' hyperthyroidism. Here the CDR3 reads CACTRQGSNEKLFF. Here the CDR3 DNA reads TGTGCCTGTACTAGACAGGGGAGTAATGAAAAACTGTTTTTT.